The 31 T cell receptor beta chains presented below share a single source sample, sequenced in a study of blood T cells in healthy people across ages. Primers used in a second PCR of roughly 7 to 12 cycles were a sample-barcoded 5' primer and a J-beta primer mix. TCRdb called the 5' RACE reads again in MiXCR, with one record for every CDR3 protein. The profile shows approximately 800,000 distinct CDR3 sequences, about 34% of them singletons. What was sequenced was blood. Receptors were obtained from a man aged 18 to 35 in good health.

This clonotype showed up many times. The genes are TRBV20-1 and TRBJ2-5; perhaps TRBD2 as D (6 bases). From germline, CDR1 is DFQATT and CDR2 SNEGSKA (reference sequence). The germline V and J ends were trimmed by 5 bases and 1 base, with 11 bases remaining between them. The CDR3 loop spans 13 amino acids. As DNA, the CDR3 is TGCAGTGCTCCTAGGAGGGGCCAAGAGACCCAGTACTTC. Its translation: CSAPRRGQETQYF.

The genes are TRBV7-7 and TRBJ2-7; D is possibly TRBD1 or TRBD2 (6 bases each). V lost 1 base, J lost 9 bases, and 10 bases lay in between. The germline V gene has CDR1 SSHAT and CDR2 FNYEAQ (reference sequence). The CDR3 spans 12 residues. The CDR3 protein is CASSLERGVQYF. CDR3 DNA: TGTGCCAGCAGCTTAGAGAGGGGGGTGCAGTACTTC.

The rearrangement joins TRBV18 to TRBJ2-7, with D maybe TRBD1 (6 bases). The germline CDR1 and CDR2 sequences are KGHSH and LQKENI. This CDR3 comprises 18 residues. Trimming shortened V by 2 bases and J by 1 base, and 21 bases separated the two germline ends. As DNA, the CDR3 is TGTGCCAGCTCACCAGCCGGGACCGGGGAGCAGGGGTCCTACGAGCAGTACTTC. Encoded protein: CASSPAGTGEQGSYEQYF. Using reference TRBV18 and TRBJ2-7 for the parts outside the CDR3, the full variable domain is NAGVMQNPRHLVRRRGQEARLRCSPMKGHSHVYWYRQLPEEGLKFMVYLQKENIIDESGMPKERFSAEFPKEGPSILRIQQVVRGDSAAYFCASSPAGTGEQGSYEQYFGPGTRLTVT.

This clonotype showed up just a few times. The chain recombines TRBV20-1 with TRBJ2-6, with D possibly matching TRBD1 (5 bases). This CDR3 comprises 15 residues. V was cut by 5 bases and J by 3 bases, with 14 bases left in between. The germline V gene encodes CDR1 DFQATT and CDR2 SNEGSKA (reference sequence). CDR3 protein: CSAFNPGIGANVLTF. CDR3 sequence (DNA): TGCAGTGCTTTCAATCCAGGGATTGGGGCCAACGTCCTGACTTTC.

The V call is TRBV20-1, the J call TRBJ1-1; 9 nucleotides agree with TRBD1. The CDR3 length is 13 residues. The V and J ends lost 5 bases and 5 bases, in that order; junction bases with no gene match: 6. The germline V gene has CDR1 DFQATT and CDR2 SNEGSKA (reference sequence). The CDR3 DNA reads as TGCAGTGCTGCACAGGGGGCGAAGACTGAAGCTTTCTTT. Translated: CSAAQGAKTEAFF.

This chain joins TRBV6-5 and TRBJ2-7; TRBD1 matches at 7 bases. Germline assignment: CDR1 MNHEY and CDR2 SVGAGI. The CDR3 spans 13 residues. CDR3 nucleotides: TGTGTCATCAGTCCCGGGACAGACTACGAGCAGTACTTC. The encoded protein is CVISPGTDYEQYF.

This chain connects TRBV12-3 or TRBV12-4 to TRBJ1-2; 9 nucleotides match TRBD1. The junction had 3 bases not matched to a gene; V was cut back by 5 bases and J by 2 bases. This CDR3 is 14 amino acids long. CDR3 DNA sequence: TGTGCCAGCAGTCGACAGGGGGACAACTATGGCTACACCTTC. As protein: CASSRQGDNYGYTF.

The chain combines TRBV9 with TRBJ2-1, with D perhaps matching TRBD1 (5 bases). Germline-derived CDR1 and CDR2 are SGDLS and YYNGEE. This CDR3 comprises 18 residues. Trimming pared 1 base from V and 4 bases from J, leaving 21 bases between. CDR3 DNA: TGTGCCAGCAGCGTATTCGCATCTCCCGTCAGGGAATACAATGAGCAGTTCTTC. It yields the protein CASSVFASPVREYNEQFF.

This clonotype was seen a handful of times. V usage is TRBV6-2 or TRBV6-3 and J usage is TRBJ2-7; 10 positions agree with TRBD1. The CDR3 covers 14 residues. From germline, CDR1 is MNHEY and CDR2 SVGEGT. V dropped 9 bases and J dropped 4; count of bases not matched to a gene: 9. DNA of the CDR3: TGTGCCAGTTGCCGGGACAGGGGCTTTTACGAGCAGTACTTC. Its translation: CASCRDRGFYEQYF.

This clonotype was observed a handful of times. The chain has TRBV29-1 and TRBJ1-2; D uncertain. The CDR3 runs 15 residues. Looked up from germline, CDR1 is SQVTM and CDR2 is ANQGSEA. V lost 1 base and J lost 2, with 14 bases in between. The CDR3 spells CSVEGSAKINYGYTF. CDR3 DNA: TGCAGCGTTGAAGGGTCGGCGAAAATCAACTATGGCTACACCTTC.

The chain joins TRBV10-3 to TRBJ1-4; no clear D. The CDR3 extends over 12 amino acids. Germline CDR1 is ENHRY and CDR2 is SYGVKD. Deletions cut 2 bases from V and 8 bases from J, with 6 bases between. The CDR3 sequence is CAISERGEKLFF. The CDR3 nucleotides are TGTGCCATCAGTGAGCGAGGAGAAAAACTGTTTTTT.

This clonotype was seen at least ten times. This sequence joins TRBV6-2 or TRBV6-3 and TRBJ2-3, with 9 positions matching TRBD2. The germline gives CDR1 MNHEY, CDR2 SVGEGT. With V trimmed by 6 bases and J by 2 bases, 9 bases remained unmatched. The CDR3 has 16 amino acids. CDR3: CASSPIPGLATDTQYF. The CDR3, as DNA: TGTGCCAGCAGCCCAATCCCGGGACTAGCCACAGATACGCAGTATTTT.

V and J are TRBV20-1 and TRBJ2-7; 7 nucleotides agree with TRBD1. The CDR3 runs 15 residues. CDR1 and CDR2 (germline): DFQATT, SNEGSKA (reference sequence). The ends lost 0 bases at V and 3 bases at J; junction bases unmatched: 8. The CDR3, as DNA: TGCAGTGCTAGAGATACCCGGGACAGCTACTACGAGCAGTACTTC. This gives the protein CSARDTRDSYYEQYF.

The chain joins TRBV5-1 to TRBJ2-3; a weak D match, TRBD1 (6 bases). The V gene lost 4 bases and the J gene lost 3 bases, with 12 bases spanning the gap. There are 14 residues in the CDR3. Germline V gene data show CDR1 as SGHRS and CDR2 as YFSETQ. CDR3 in DNA: TGCGCCAGCAGCACAGGGACAAGGACAGATACGCAGTATTTT. Protein: CASSTGTRTDTQYF.

The chain couples TRBV18 to TRBJ1-5; 9 positions agree with TRBD1. In germline, CDR1 is KGHSH, CDR2 LQKENI. The CDR3 is 17 residues long. Trimming at V came to 0 bases and at J to 3 bases, leaving 6 bases not matched to a gene. DNA for the CDR3: TGTGCCAGCTCACCACCTGGTGGGGACAGGGACAATCAGCCCCAGCATTTT. This sequence encodes CASSPPGGDRDNQPQHF. Using reference TRBV18 and TRBJ1-5 for the parts outside the CDR3, the full variable domain is NAGVMQNPRHLVRRRGQEARLRCSPMKGHSHVYWYRQLPEEGLKFMVYLQKENIIDESGMPKERFSAEFPKEGPSILRIQQVVRGDSAAYFCASSPPGGDRDNQPQHFGDGTRLSIL.

This clonotype has a handful of counts. V usage is TRBV5-6 and J usage is TRBJ2-3; possible D gene TRBD2, 6 bases. The CDR3 runs 15 residues. Germline assignment: CDR1 SGHDT and CDR2 YYEEEE. V lost 7 bases and J lost 0, with 15 bases in between. CDR3 protein: CASCRGNPSTDTQYF. The DNA for the CDR3 is TGTGCCAGCTGCCGGGGGAACCCTAGCACAGATACGCAGTATTTT.

V usage is TRBV4-3 and J usage is TRBJ1-1; the D is unclear. This CDR3 has 14 amino acids. The ends were cut back, 4 bases at V and 3 bases at J, with 12 bases in the middle. Germline CDR1 and CDR2: LGHNA and YSLEER. CDR3 region: CASSRAGRDTEAFF. Written as DNA, the CDR3 is TGCGCCAGCAGCCGGGCAGGAAGGGACACTGAAGCTTTCTTT.

The rearrangement uses TRBV27 and TRBJ2-7, with TRBD1 identical over 12 bases. The CDR3 is 15 residues long. J was trimmed by 7 bases and V by 6 bases; bases with no gene match: 10. Germline CDR1 reads MNHEY; CDR2 reads SMNVEV (reference sequence). CDR3 amino acids: CASRLFGTGGNEQYF. The CDR3 coding sequence is TGTGCCAGCAGATTGTTCGGGACAGGGGGCAATGAGCAGTACTTC.

This clonotype appeared a few times. The chain is built from TRBV20-1 and TRBJ2-5, with 9 nucleotides matching TRBD2. V lost 2 bases and J lost 3; bases outside the gene matches: 4. CDR1 DFQATT and CDR2 SNEGSKA come from the germline V gene (reference sequence). This CDR3 contains 14 residues. The CDR3 reads CSARSGGSEETQYF. The CDR3 nucleotides read TGCAGTGCTAGAAGCGGGGGGAGTGAAGAGACCCAGTACTTC.

This CDR3 is CAWNLTPGQGGLLRAFF. CDR3 nucleotide sequence: TGTGCCTGGAACCTTACCCCCGGACAGGGAGGTTTACTGAGAGCTTTCTTT. The V call is TRBV30, the J call TRBJ1-1, with 8 bases identical to TRBD1. Unmatched junction bases numbered 23, after V lost 4 bases and J lost 10 bases. Germline CDR1 GTSNPN, CDR2 SVGIG (reference sequence). The CDR3 totals 17 residues.

CDR3 in amino acids: CATSEIRDTQETQFF. In nucleotides, the CDR3 is TGTGCCACCAGTGAGATCCGGGACACCCAAGAGACCCAGTTCTTC. The rearrangement joins TRBV24-1 to TRBJ2-5, with D tentatively TRBD1 (6 bases). The end of the DNA fits TRBJ2-1 better, so the J call may be wrong. In germline, CDR1 is KGHDR, CDR2 SFDVKD. The CDR3 is 15 amino acids.

The chain is built from TRBV11-2 and TRBJ2-1, with 12 nucleotides matching TRBD2. V shed 6 bases, J shed 4 bases, and the junction held 13 bases outside the gene matches. CDR1 SGHAT and CDR2 FQNNGV come from the germline V gene. The CDR3 loop spans 18 amino acids. In nucleotides, the CDR3 is TGTGCCAGCAGTCCGTGGCTAGCGGGGGGGCCATCTTACAATGAGCAGTTCTTC. It codes for CASSPWLAGGPSYNEQFF. The full variable domain, with the rest looked up from reference TRBV11-2 and TRBJ2-1, is EAGVAQSPRYKIIEKRQSVAFWCNPISGHATLYWYQQILGQGPKLLIQFQNNGVVDDSQLPKDRFSAERLKGVDSTLKIQPAKLEDSAVYLCASSPWLAGGPSYNEQFFGPGTRLTVL.

This clonotype was detected only a few times. The DNA for the CDR3 is TGTGCCAGCGAACTAGCGGGGGGAACCAATGAGCAGTTCTTC. Amino acids: CASELAGGTNEQFF. The V call is TRBV7-3, the J call TRBJ2-1; 12 bases map to TRBD2. V gave up 8 bases and J gave up 6 bases; unmatched junction bases: 5. CDR1 and CDR2 (germline): SGHTA, FQGTGA. The CDR3 spans 14 residues.

Written as DNA, the CDR3 is TGTGCCAGCAGTACCAGACAGGGAGAAGATACGCAGTATTTT. Its protein is CASSTRQGEDTQYF. The chain carries TRBV6-4 and TRBJ2-3, with 7 bases fitting TRBD1. Germline lookup yields CDR1 MRHNA and CDR2 SNTAGT. Germline trimming cut 5 bases from V and 5 bases from J; bases unmatched to any gene: 7. The CDR3 has 14 amino acids.

The V and J genes are TRBV6-5 and TRBJ2-2; no clear D gene. The CDR3 is made up of 12 amino acids. V was shortened by 8 bases and J by 4 bases, with 8 bases between the two germline ends. CDR1 is MNHEY and CDR2 is SVGAGI in the germline V gene. CDR3 protein: CASGPFTGELFF. As DNA, the CDR3 is TGTGCCAGCGGACCCTTCACCGGGGAGCTGTTTTTT.

The gene calls are TRBV4-2 and TRBJ2-5; the D gene is possibly TRBD2 (6 bases). The last part of the DNA fits TRBJ2-7 better; the J call may be wrong. This CDR3 has 14 residues. CDR1 and CDR2 (germline): LGHNA, YNFKEQ. CDR3: CASSQDGGGYEQYF. CDR3 DNA sequence: TGTGCCAGCAGCCAAGACGGGGGTGGCTACGAGCAGTACTTC.

This chain uses TRBV4-1 with TRBJ1-4; TRBD1 is a possible D gene (6 bases). V was pared by 1 base and J by 6 bases, with 12 bases between. CDR1 and CDR2 (germline): MGHRA, YSYEKL. The CDR3 is 15 amino acids. The CDR3 here is CASSQGTDGDEKLFF. CDR3 nucleotide sequence: TGCGCCAGCAGCCAAGGGACAGACGGGGATGAAAAACTGTTTTTT.

This chain joins TRBV10-3 and TRBJ2-5, with 10 bases aligning to TRBD1. Germline V CDR1 and CDR2: ENHRY, SYGVKD. The CDR3 spans 14 residues. Germline trimming cut 3 bases from V and 3 bases from J; bases unmatched to any gene: 1. The DNA of the CDR3 is TGTGCCATCAGTGAAGGGACAGGGGAAGAGACCCAGTACTTC. It is translated as CAISEGTGEETQYF.

The chain recombines TRBV20-1 with TRBJ1-6, with a tentative D call TRBD1 (6 bases). The CDR3 is 14 residues long. Trimming shortened V by 3 bases and J by 7 bases, and 13 bases separated the two germline ends. Germline V gene lookup returns CDR1 DFQATT and CDR2 SNEGSKA (reference sequence). The CDR3 reads CSARGALENSPLHF. The CDR3 bases are TGCAGTGCTAGGGGGGCATTGGAGAATTCACCCCTCCACTTT.

This clonotype was observed a few times. The V and J genes are TRBV4-3 and TRBJ2-1; no reliable D call. The germline V and J ends were trimmed by 1 base and 2 bases, with 9 bases remaining between them. Germline CDR1 LGHNA, CDR2 YSLEER. The CDR3 is 15 amino acids. CDR3: CASSQVAGTYNEQFF. The CDR3 DNA reads as TGCGCCAGCAGCCAAGTTGCCGGTACCTACAATGAGCAGTTCTTC.

The chain couples TRBV20-1 to TRBJ1-2; D perhaps matches TRBD1 (6 bases). The CDR3 runs 12 residues. The germline V and J ends were trimmed by 6 bases and 7 bases, with 15 bases remaining between them. Looked up from germline, CDR1 is DFQATT and CDR2 is SNEGSKA (reference sequence). The CDR3 DNA is TGCAGTGCCCGTGGGGGGCCAGGTGGCTACACCTTC. Translated: CSARGGPGGYTF.